Listed below are T cell receptor beta chains from one sample, sequenced in a study of blood T cell repertoires in COVID-19. TCRdb's copy holds only in-frame clones and misses some; the assay was immunoSEQ multiplex PCR. The data contain 150,000 or so clones, about nine tenths of them singletons. Sequenced material: peripheral blood. The receptors come from a man aged 55 to 70 with acute or convalescent COVID-19. Each CDR3 is given with its conserved first and last residue. D genes are given only for firm matches. The listing skips clone size in some rows; elsewhere it reads once, few, many or a size class.

v_call	d_call	j_call	clone_size	cdr3_nt	cdr3_aa
TRBV11-3	TRBD2	TRBJ2-3	-	TGTGCCAGCTCTAGGCGAGGGACTAGGAAGCTCACAGATACGCAGTATTTT	CASSRRGTRKLTDTQYF
TRBV10-1	-	TRBJ1-2	-	TGCGCCAGCAGTGAGTCGGTAGACGGCGGCTATGGCTACACCTTC	CASSESVDGGYGYTF
TRBV7-9	-	TRBJ1-5	-	TGTGCCAGCAGCCCACAGGGCGGCTTGCCCCTGCATTTT	CASSPQGGLPLHF
TRBV6-5	-	TRBJ2-5	-	TGTGCCAGTGCACGGAGACAAGAGACCCAGTACTTC	CASARRQETQYF
TRBV11-3	TRBD2	TRBJ2-1	-	TGTGCCAGCAGGATTAGCGGGGTTATGAACAATGAGCAGTTCTTC	CASRISGVMNNEQFF
TRBV30	-	TRBJ1-2	many	TGTGCCTGGACCGCGTTTGGGGGCGGGGGCTACACCTTC	CAWTAFGGGGYTF
TRBV19	-	TRBJ1-2	-	TGTGCCAGTAGTCCAACATCGAAGGGGGGCTACACCTTC	CASSPTSKGGYTF
TRBV30	-	TRBJ1-1	-	TGTGCCTCCGAAGCTGTCAGGGCCCGAACCTCGAACACTGAAGCTTTCTTT	CASEAVRARTSNTEAFF
TRBV27	-	TRBJ1-1	-	TGTGCCAGCAGGCGGGGGGCCACTGAAGCTTTCTTT	CASRRGATEAFF
TRBV6-1	-	TRBJ1-1	once	TGTGCCAGCAGTGTAGCCAGTAACACTGAAGCTTTCTTT	CASSVASNTEAFF
TRBV24-1	TRBD2	TRBJ2-1	-	TGTGCCACCAGTACATACACTAGCGGGTACAATGAGCAGTTCTTC	CATSTYTSGYNEQFF
TRBV12-5	TRBD1	TRBJ1-6	-	TGTGCTAGTGGTTTGGGGACAGGGGGTAATTCACCCCTCCACTTT	CASGLGTGGNSPLHF
TRBV9	-	TRBJ1-1	-	TGTGCCAGCAGTGCGGGGGGGCTAACGAACACTGAAGCTTTCTTT	CASSAGGLTNTEAFF
TRBV4-2	TRBD2	TRBJ2-1	-	TGTGCCAGCAGCCAAGTGGTAGCGGGGGGCGGTCGGAATGAGCAGTTCTTC	CASSQVVAGGGRNEQFF
TRBV5-6	TRBD1	TRBJ2-7	-	TGTGCCAGCAGCCCGAGGGGCACAGGGGCGTACGAGCAGTACTTC	CASSPRGTGAYEQYF
TRBV30	-	TRBJ1-2	-	TGTGCCTGGAGAGTAAAAGGACAGTATGGCTACACCTTC	CAWRVKGQYGYTF
TRBV24-1	TRBD2	TRBJ2-1	-	TGTGCCACCAGTGATTTTGGTGGACTAGCGGGAGATTACAATGAGCAGTTCTTC	CATSDFGGLAGDYNEQFF
TRBV13	-	TRBJ2-6	-	TGTGCCAGCAGCTTATTGGCAGGGGTAAGCTCTGGGGCCAACGTCCTGACTTTC	CASSLLAGVSSGANVLTF
TRBV28	TRBD1	TRBJ1-4	once	TGTGCCAGCAGTCCTCCGACAGGGTATAATGAAAAACTGTTTTTT	CASSPPTGYNEKLFF
TRBV29-1	TRBD2	TRBJ2-5	-	TGCAGCGTCAAAGCGGGGGGGCCCCAAGAGACCCAGTACTTC	CSVKAGGPQETQYF
TRBV4-1	-	TRBJ2-2	-	TGCGCCAGCAGCCAAGATAGTAAGCGTACCGGGGAGCTGTTTTTT	CASSQDSKRTGELFF
TRBV6-6	TRBD2	TRBJ2-3	-	TGTGCCAGCAGATCCGGGACTAGCGACACAGATACGCAGTATTTT	CASRSGTSDTDTQYF
TRBV24-1	-	TRBJ2-4	-	TGTGCCACCAGTGATTACCGGAACATTCAGTACTTC	CATSDYRNIQYF
TRBV10-3	-	TRBJ1-1	-	TGTGCCATCAGCGGAGAGATGAACACTGAAGCTTTCTTT	CAISGEMNTEAFF
TRBV10-1	-	TRBJ2-3	-	TGCGCAGCTTCAGCCGGGGCCCGGGGGTTCACATGGACGCAGTATTTT	CAASAGARGFTWTQYF
TRBV7-3	TRBD2	TRBJ2-5	-	TGTGCCAGCAGCCCCACTAGCGCGGGGGAGACCCAGTACTTC	CASSPTSAGETQYF
TRBV10-3	-	TRBJ2-3	-	TGTGCCATCAGTGAAGATAGATCTGATACGCAGTATTTT	CAISEDRSDTQYF
TRBV5-6	-	TRBJ2-5	-	TGTGCCAGCAGCTTTCGAGAGACCCAGTACTTC	CASSFRETQYF
TRBV7-8	-	TRBJ1-1	-	TGTGCCAGCAGCTTATCCAGGGGAGAAGCTTTCTTT	CASSLSRGEAFF
TRBV11-1	-	TRBJ1-1	once	TGTGCCAGCAGCTTAGCGGGGGGCACTGAAGCTTTCTTT	CASSLAGGTEAFF
TRBV4-2	-	TRBJ1-1	-	TGTGCCAGCAGCCAAGTGGCAGGGAGGCTCGGCACTGAAGCTTTCTTT	CASSQVAGRLGTEAFF
TRBV7-2	-	TRBJ2-5	-	TGTGCCAGCAGCAAGGAGGGGTTAATCCAAGAGACCCAGTACTTC	CASSKEGLIQETQYF
TRBV3-1/TRBV3-2	-	TRBJ1-1	-	TGTGCCAGCAGCCCAGGAGGGTCCACTGAAGCTTTCTTT	CASSPGGSTEAFF
TRBV25-1	TRBD1	TRBJ1-5	-	TGTGCCAGCAGTGAAGGGACAGGGGTTAGCAATCAGCCCCAGCATTTT	CASSEGTGVSNQPQHF
TRBV28	-	TRBJ1-2	once	TGTGCCAGCGGTGCGCAGGGGTATGGCTACACCTTC	CASGAQGYGYTF
TRBV5-5	-	TRBJ1-4	-	TGTGCCAGCAGTCCGAGTCCGAATGAAAAACTGTTTTTT	CASSPSPNEKLFF
TRBV6-2/TRBV6-3	TRBD2	TRBJ2-2	once	TGTGCCAGCAGCCAAGCCGGGACTAGCGGGGGTGGCACCGGGGAGCTGTTTTTT	CASSQAGTSGGGTGELFF
TRBV11-2	-	TRBJ1-5	-	TGTGCCAGCAGCTTAGATCCGTATAGCAATCAGCCCCAGCATTTT	CASSLDPYSNQPQHF
TRBV18	TRBD1	TRBJ1-4	-	TGTGCCAGCTCACGGGACAGGGGTGGTGAAAAACTGTTTTTT	CASSRDRGGEKLFF
TRBV5-1	-	TRBJ1-4	-	TGCGCCAGCAGCTTGGTCCCCAGGGCGGATGAAAAACTGTTTTTT	CASSLVPRADEKLFF
TRBV29-1	TRBD2	TRBJ2-3	-	TGCAGCGTTTCCGGGACTATGAGGACAGATACGCAGTATTTT	CSVSGTMRTDTQYF
TRBV6-4	TRBD2	TRBJ2-5	-	TGTGCCAGCAGTGTCTGGACTAGCGGGGATATTCTCCCACGGACCCAGTACTTC	CASSVWTSGDILPRTQYF
TRBV6-2/TRBV6-3	-	TRBJ1-5	-	TGTGCCAGCAGTTTGGAGGGGTTTAGGAATCAGCCCCAGCATTTT	CASSLEGFRNQPQHF
TRBV5-1	-	TRBJ1-2	-	TGCGCCAGCAGCTTAGGACAGCTGTGGGGCTACACCTTC	CASSLGQLWGYTF
TRBV6-1	-	TRBJ1-2	-	TGTGCCAGCAGTGAAGGTGGGGGGGCAGCCTATGGCTACACCTTC	CASSEGGGAAYGYTF
TRBV5-1	TRBD1	TRBJ2-2	-	TGCGCCAGCAGCTTGGACAGGGGGGCCGGGGAGCTGTTTTTT	CASSLDRGAGELFF
TRBV30	TRBD1	TRBJ1-2	few	TGTGCCTGGAGTGGGGGACAGGGGGCACGGTATGGCTACACCTTC	CAWSGGQGARYGYTF
TRBV11-3	TRBD1	TRBJ1-1	-	TGTGCCAGCAGCCGAAGGACAGGGGGAGACGTGGGCACTGAAGCTTTCTTT	CASSRRTGGDVGTEAFF
TRBV5-6	TRBD1	TRBJ1-5	-	TGTGCCAGCAGCTTGGGTGCCATCACAGGGGCTCAGCCCCAGCATTTT	CASSLGAITGAQPQHF
TRBV27	TRBD1	TRBJ1-5	-	TGTGCCAGCAGTCCAGGCCTCGGACAGGGGGCGAATCAGCCCCAGCATTTT	CASSPGLGQGANQPQHF
TRBV11-1	-	TRBJ2-7	-	TGTGCCAGCAGCTTAGCGCGGGGTTCCCCCTACGAGCAGTACTTC	CASSLARGSPYEQYF